The source of this TCR beta chain is a study of tumor-infiltrating lymphocytes in oesophageal squamous cell carcinoma. CDR1 is SGHTA and CDR2 is FQGNSA in the germline V gene. The length of the CDR3 is 13 residues. TCRdb itself ran the PCR reads through MiXCR, one entry per CDR3 protein. This repertoire shows approximately 11,000 distinct CDR3 sequences, approximately 52% found once; its top ten account for roughly 19%. This chain uses TRBV7-2 with TRBJ2-5; D gene uncertain. Judging by the DNA end, TRBJ2-7 fits better; the J call may be wrong. Sequencing used esophageal tumor tissue. The TCR sequence derives from a female donor with esophageal squamous cell carcinoma. The CDR3, as DNA: TGTGCCAGCAGCTCGAACCCCAACTACGAGCAGTACTTC. Its protein is CASSSNPNYEQYF.